This T cell receptor beta chain was captured by sequencing in a study of CD8+ T cells in alopecia areata. Study results and limitations: Tissue-resident alphabeta T cells belonging to normal skin likewise get sequenced within scalp specimens. Sharing of TCRs across patients appeared less clear than in mice, possibly for HLA-related reasons.

RNA extraction was followed by reverse transcription into cDNA, which acted as the sequencing template. Assay: immunoSEQ multiplex PCR; the TCRdb copy retains only in-frame clones and omits some. The profile shows about 150,000 clones, 75% to 90% of them singletons. As part of sample collection, lesional scalp punch biopsies and peripheral blood were taken from alopecia areata patients. The J segment lost 0 bases and the V segment lost 3 bases, leaving 8 bases of the junction unmatched. The CDR3 loop spans 16 amino acids. Germline assignment: CDR1 SGHDN and CDR2 FVKESK. About this clone: Its target is unknown.

Source: CD8+ T cells sorted from blood, taken at week 0. The rearrangement uses TRBV14 and TRBJ2-7, with 7 bases that match TRBD2. The receptor comes from a human donor with alopecia areata. DNA of the CDR3: TGTGCCAGCAGCCAGCGGGGGTCAGCAAGCTCCTACGAGCAGTACTTC. The encoded protein is CASSQRGSASSYEQYF. Using reference TRBV14 and TRBJ2-7 for the parts outside the CDR3, the full variable domain is EAGVTQFPSHSVIEKGQTVTLRCDPISGHDNLYWYRRVMGKEIKFLLHFVKESKQDESGMPNNRFLAERTGGTYSTLKVQPAELEDSGVYFCASSQRGSASSYEQYFGPGTRLTVT.